Given below is one T cell receptor (beta chain) in context. The antigen is undetermined. These data originate in a study of beta chain features in type 1 diabetes. Findings and limits, study-wide: Sequencing the cDNA could make cells with high TCR expression show up more than they should. PCR, the amplification step, might favor shorter templates, equally in patients and controls. Moderately but significantly shorter TCRB CDR3s were found in Type 1 diabetes patients in all four CD4+ subsets.

Germline CDR1 and CDR2: SGHTS and YDEGEE. Losses at the gene ends were 3 bases for V and 5 bases for J; bases not matched to a gene: 5. CDR3 length equals 14 residues. Populations isolated by sorting all had purity greater than 95%. The study reverse transcribed the entire isolated RNA, so it sequenced expressed TCRB transcripts. Profiling relied on immunoSEQ multiplex PCR, and the TCRdb table lists in-frame clones only, not all of them. In the table there are about 99,000 clones, 28% of which are singletons. Source material: central memory CD4+ T cells from blood. The chain employs TRBV5-8 and TRBJ2-7, with 10 bases identical to TRBD1. The clonotype was recovered from a woman under 30 with type 1 diabetes. The chain's CDR3 is CASSSGQGNDEQYF. For the CDR3, the DNA is TGTGCCAGCAGCTCGGGACAGGGGAACGACGAGCAGTACTTC.